This T cell receptor beta chain was profiled in a study of blood T cells in healthy people across ages. Study-wide results and caveats: Diversity of TCR beta per million T cells declined in a roughly linear way with age.

As for this clonotype: The antigen is not known.

The use of a sample-barcoded 5' primer and a J-beta primer mix characterized a second PCR of roughly 6 to 11 cycles. TCRdb re-derived calls from the 5' RACE reads in MiXCR, one entry per CDR3 protein. The table shows 540,000 or so distinct CDR3 sequences, with 24% occurring only once. The CDR3 is 16 residues long. The trim removed 0 bases at V and 3 bases at J, leaving 6 bases unmatched. Germline lookup yields CDR1 SGHRS and CDR2 YFSETQ. The same sample was also studied in work on T cells of mothers and their children.

The receptor was derived from a boy between 5 and 17 years old in good health. The chain uses TRBV5-1 and TRBJ1-2; 9 bases are shared with TRBD1. Specimen: blood. DNA for the CDR3: TGCGCCAGCAGCTTGGGTCGGGACAGGGTTTACTATGGCTACACCTTC. Translating gives CASSLGRDRVYYGYTF.